These 26 T cell receptor beta chains were all obtained from the same sample, sequenced in a study of blood T cell repertoires in COVID-19. Clones were sequenced by immunoSEQ multiplex PCR, and TCRdb holds only the in-frame ones, with some missing. Of some 150,000 clones listed, roughly 80% are singletons. Sequenced sample: peripheral blood. The source of these receptors is a man aged 55 to 70 with acute or convalescent COVID-19.

On this clone itself: The same CDR3 arises from other DNA sequences in this sample as well. The V gene is TRBV18, the J gene TRBJ2-2; D is uncertain. CDR3 length: 16 amino acids. Deletions cut 4 bases from V and 2 bases from J, with 14 bases between. Per the germline V gene, CDR1 is KGHSH and CDR2 is LQKENI. DNA of the CDR3: TGTGCCAGCTCACTTAAGACAAACATCAACACCGGGGAGCTGTTTTTT. This translates into CASSLKTNINTGELFF.

The genes are TRBV3-1 (or the pseudogene TRBV3-2) and TRBJ2-1, with D perhaps matching TRBD2 (5 bases). Per germline, CDR1 LGHDT and CDR2 YNNKEL (reference sequence). V was shortened by 0 bases and J by 15 bases, with 9 bases between the two germline ends. CDR3 length: 11 residues. CDR3 residues: CASSQERVRFF. The CDR3 coding sequence is TGTGCCAGCAGCCAAGAGAGGGTACGGTTCTTC.

The chain combines TRBV4-2 with TRBJ2-1; TRBD2 aligns across 16 bases. The length of the CDR3 is 17 residues. J lost 9 bases, V lost 0 bases, and 5 bases had no gene match. Germline V gene lookup returns CDR1 LGHNA and CDR2 YNFKEQ. The CDR3 DNA reads TGTGCCAGCAGCCAAGAGACCGGGACTAGCGGGGGGGGTGAGCAGTTCTTC. As protein: CASSQETGTSGGGEQFF.

V is TRBV27 and J is TRBJ2-2; a possible D gene is TRBD2 (5 bases). The CDR3 runs to 15 residues. The germline V gene encodes CDR1 MNHEY and CDR2 SMNVEV (reference sequence). With 5 bases removed from V and 0 bases from J, the gap between germline ends came to 10 bases. DNA of the CDR3: TGTGCCAGCAGTCTTCGCGGGCCGAACACCGGGGAGCTGTTTTTT. It yields the protein CASSLRGPNTGELFF.

This chain joins TRBV6-5 and TRBJ2-2, with 10 nucleotides matching TRBD1. The junction had 4 bases not matched to a gene; V was cut back by 6 bases and J by 6 bases. The CDR3 totals 14 residues. CDR1 and CDR2 (germline): MNHEY, SVGAGI. The CDR3 reads CASSDRGQAGELFF. For the CDR3, the DNA is TGTGCCAGCAGCGACAGGGGGCAGGCCGGGGAGCTGTTTTTT.

This clone was seen once. The chain joins TRBV2 to TRBJ1-3; TRBD1 aligns across 7 bases. The CDR3 loop spans 15 amino acids. Germline V gives CDR1 SNHLY, CDR2 FYNNEI. V gave up 7 bases and J gave up 0 bases; unmatched junction bases: 6. CDR3 amino acids: CASTLRTGSGNTIYF. Here the CDR3 DNA reads TGTGCCAGCACCCTTCGGACAGGCTCTGGAAACACCATATATTTT.

The chain couples TRBV10-3 to TRBJ1-5; D possibly corresponds to TRBD1 (6 bases). V shed 5 bases and J shed 6 bases, with 11 bases lying between them. The CDR3 length is 13 residues. From germline, CDR1 is ENHRY and CDR2 SYGVKD. CDR3 loop: CAISWDTRQPQHF. Here the CDR3 DNA reads TGTGCCATCAGTTGGGACACCCGTCAGCCCCAGCATTTT.

V and J are TRBV5-1 and TRBJ2-1, with 8 bases lining up with TRBD1. V shed 2 bases and J 5 bases; nucleotides not matched to a gene: 6. Germline V gives CDR1 SGHRS, CDR2 YFSETQ. The CDR3 extends over 15 amino acids. The CDR3: CASSFDRGGNNEQFF. The CDR3 DNA is TGCGCCAGCAGCTTTGACAGGGGAGGTAACAATGAGCAGTTCTTC. Based on the CDR3 plus reference TRBV5-1 and TRBJ2-1, the full variable domain is KAGVTQTPRYLIKTRGQQVTLSCSPISGHRSVSWYQQTPGQGLQFLFEYFSETQRNKGNFPGRFSGRQFSNSRSEMNVSTLELGDSALYLCASSFDRGGNNEQFFGPGTRLTVL.

The genes are TRBV5-1 and TRBJ2-7, with D possibly being TRBD1 (8 bases). Trimming removed 0 bases at V and 4 bases at J, with 14 bases between. Germline V gives CDR1 SGHRS, CDR2 YFSETQ. The CDR3 totals 15 residues. As DNA, the CDR3 is TGCGCCAGCAGCTTGGATACAGGGGGGGTGTACGAGCAGTACTTC. Translation gives CASSLDTGGVYEQYF.

The chain combines TRBV2 with TRBJ2-3; 10 bases are a match to TRBD1. The CDR3 consists of 15 residues. Trimming removed 7 bases from V and 4 bases from J; junction bases left unmatched: 8. The germline CDR1 and CDR2 sequences are SNHLY and FYNNEI. The CDR3 nucleotides are TGTGCCAGCACCCGAGCCGGGACAGGGGCAGATACGCAGTATTTT. This codes for CASTRAGTGADTQYF.

The chain is built from TRBV12-5 and TRBJ2-1, with TRBD2 identical over 10 bases. Losses at the gene ends were 3 bases for V and 2 bases for J; bases not matched to a gene: 1. There are 15 residues in the CDR3. Per germline, CDR1 LGHNT and CDR2 FRNRAP. The CDR3 sequence: CASGFTSGAYNEQFF. In nucleotides, the CDR3 is TGTGCTAGTGGTTTTACTAGCGGGGCCTACAATGAGCAGTTCTTC.

V gene TRBV7-2 combines with J gene TRBJ2-3; TRBD2 aligns across 10 bases. CDR1 is SGHTA, CDR2 FQGNSA, per germline. This CDR3 region has 18 residues. J was trimmed by 4 bases and V by 5 bases; bases with no gene match: 15. CDR3 in DNA: TGTGCCAGCAGCGCCCGGACCCTAGCGGGAGTTCGGCCAGATACGCAGTATTTT. Translating it yields CASSARTLAGVRPDTQYF.

In this sample, this clone turned up a few times. V usage is TRBV5-1 and J usage is TRBJ1-1; D is perhaps TRBD1 (5 bases). The CDR3 is 14 residues long. Germline CDR1 is SGHRS and CDR2 is YFSETQ. Deletions cut 2 bases from V and 1 base from J, with 9 bases between. This CDR3 reads CASSLDGGNTEAFF. The CDR3, as DNA: TGCGCCAGCAGCTTAGACGGGGGGAACACTGAAGCTTTCTTT.

J is TRBJ2-7 and V is TRBV5-4, with D perhaps TRBD1 (5 bases). V was cut by 0 bases and J by 5 bases, with 6 bases left in between. CDR1 and CDR2 (germline): SGHNT, YYREEE (reference sequence). This CDR3 is 12 amino acids long. The CDR3 region has the DNA TGTGCCAGCAGCTTGGACAGGAACGAGCAGTACTTC. Its protein product is CASSLDRNEQYF.

This clone was detected once. The chain uses TRBV5-4 and TRBJ2-1; TRBD2 agrees at 9 bases. The J segment lost 4 bases and the V segment lost 4 bases, leaving 6 bases of the junction unmatched. This CDR3 is built from 15 residues. Per germline, CDR1 SGHNT and CDR2 YYREEE (reference sequence). CDR3 DNA sequence: TGTGCCAGCAGCACAGCGGGAGGAGTATACAATGAGCAGTTCTTC. It specifies CASSTAGGVYNEQFF. The variable domain in full, with the rest retrieved from reference TRBV5-4 and TRBJ2-1, is ETGVTQSPTHLIKTRGQQVTLRCSSQSGHNTVSWYQQALGQGPQFIFQYYREEENGRGNFPPRFSGLQFPNYSSELNVNALELDDSALYLCASSTAGGVYNEQFFGPGTRLTVL.

This chain joins TRBV7-2 and TRBJ1-1, with 7 nucleotides matching TRBD1. The CDR3 loop spans 14 amino acids. Germline loops: CDR1 SGHTA, CDR2 FQGNSA. J lost 1 base, V lost 5 bases, and 4 bases had no gene match. The CDR3 here is CASSPGTANTEAFF. The CDR3 region has the DNA TGTGCCAGCAGCCCCGGGACAGCGAACACTGAAGCTTTCTTT.

V and J are TRBV7-2 and TRBJ1-2; D uncertain. V was clipped by 4 bases and J by 5 bases, with 17 bases between them. The CDR3 has 15 residues. The germline CDR1 and CDR2 sequences are SGHTA and FQGNSA. The CDR3 region is CASSSTFPRGYGYTF. DNA of the CDR3: TGTGCCAGCAGCTCTACCTTTCCTCGCGGTTATGGCTACACCTTC.

This rearrangement joins TRBV6-1 to TRBJ1-2, with a weak D call TRBD1 (5 bases). Germline lookup yields CDR1 MNHNS and CDR2 SASEGT. With 5 bases removed from V and 5 bases from J, the gap between germline ends came to 12 bases. This CDR3 region has 13 residues. For the CDR3, the DNA is TGTGCCAGCAGTCCAGGGAATAGTTATGGCTACACCTTC. It yields the protein CASSPGNSYGYTF.

The rearrangement links TRBV3-1 (or the pseudogene TRBV3-2) to TRBJ1-6; 9 nucleotides line up with TRBD1. V lost 5 bases to trimming and J lost 10 bases; unmatched junction nucleotides: 6. Per germline, CDR1 LGHDT and CDR2 YNNKEL (reference sequence). The CDR3 runs to 14 residues. The CDR3 protein is CASSWDTGGSPLHF. The DNA of the CDR3 is TGTGCCAGCAGCTGGGACACAGGGGGCTCACCCCTCCACTTT.

This chain joins TRBV18 and TRBJ2-7; 10 bases agree with TRBD1. Germline lookup yields CDR1 KGHSH and CDR2 LQKENI. This CDR3 spans 13 amino acids. The J segment lost 7 bases and the V segment lost 4 bases, leaving 4 bases of the junction unmatched. The CDR3 DNA sequence: TGTGCCAGCTCACTCGACAGGGGGCAAGAGCAGTACTTC. It translates to CASSLDRGQEQYF. The full variable domain, rest sourced from reference TRBV18 and TRBJ2-7, is NAGVMQNPRHLVRRRGQEARLRCSPMKGHSHVYWYRQLPEEGLKFMVYLQKENIIDESGMPKERFSAEFPKEGPSILRIQQVVRGDSAAYFCASSLDRGQEQYFGPGTRLTVT.

The V and J genes are TRBV5-1 and TRBJ2-1, with 11 nucleotides matching TRBD2. Germline V gene data show CDR1 as SGHRS and CDR2 as YFSETQ. V lost 8 bases, J lost 0 bases, and 4 bases stayed unmatched. The CDR3 has 15 residues. CDR3 in amino acids: CASSGTSGSYNEQFF. CDR3 DNA: TGCGCCAGTTCCGGGACTAGCGGCTCCTACAATGAGCAGTTCTTC.

Many counts were recorded for this clone. The CDR3 region is CATHSGDQPQHF. CDR3 bases: TGTGCCACCCACAGCGGGGATCAGCCCCAGCATTTT. The V and J genes are TRBV6-5 and TRBJ1-5; D is uncertain. Germline V gene lookup returns CDR1 MNHEY and CDR2 SVGAGI. The CDR3 is made up of 12 amino acids. The ends were cut back, 10 bases at V and 5 bases at J, with 12 bases in the middle.

J is TRBJ2-5 and V is TRBV5-4; TRBD2 agrees at 8 bases. Germline V gene lookup returns CDR1 SGHNT and CDR2 YYREEE (reference sequence). With 0 bases clipped from V and 1 base from J, the junction kept 8 bases outside the gene matches. The CDR3 length is 17 residues. CDR3 sequence: CASSLGLAGARQETQYF. The CDR3 DNA follows: TGTGCCAGCAGCTTGGGGCTAGCGGGCGCTCGCCAAGAGACCCAGTACTTC. Based on the CDR3 plus reference TRBV5-4 and TRBJ2-5, the full variable domain is ETGVTQSPTHLIKTRGQQVTLRCSSQSGHNTVSWYQQALGQGPQFIFQYYREEENGRGNFPPRFSGLQFPNYSSELNVNALELDDSALYLCASSLGLAGARQETQYFGPGTRLLVL.

The gene calls are TRBV12-3 or TRBV12-4 and TRBJ2-5, with D possibly TRBD2 on 6 matching bases. V dropped 6 bases and J dropped 9 bases, with 17 bases sitting between them. The CDR3 runs to 13 residues. CDR3 DNA: TGTGCCAGCAGCGGGGACTCCGAATACCCCCAGTACTTC. It codes for CASSGDSEYPQYF.

This chain joins TRBV2 and TRBJ1-1; weak D call: TRBD1 (6 bases). The germline V gene has CDR1 SNHLY and CDR2 FYNNEI. Between the trimmed V and J ends, which lost 7 bases and 10 bases, there was a span of 16 bases. The CDR3 loop spans 12 amino acids. The CDR3 nucleotides read TGTGCCAGCACTAAACAGGGTGGCGGAGCTTTCTTT. Translation gives CASTKQGGGAFF. Complete variable domain (other parts from reference TRBV2 and TRBJ1-1): EPEVTQTPSHQVTQMGQEVILRCVPISNHLYFYWYRQILGQKVEFLVSFYNNEISEKSEIFDDQFSVERPDGSNFTLKIRSTKLEDSAMYFCASTKQGGGAFFGQGTRLTVV.

J is TRBJ2-7 and V is TRBV6-5; 8 bases map to TRBD1. Germline V gene sequence: CDR1 MNHEY, CDR2 SVGAGI. There are 15 residues in the CDR3. V trimming: 7 bases; J trimming: 3 bases; junction bases outside the gene matches: 11. CDR3 amino acids: CASISAGTGGYEQYF. The CDR3 DNA reads TGTGCCAGCATCTCTGCCGGGACAGGAGGCTACGAGCAGTACTTC.